A single sample gave rise to the 21 T cell receptor beta chains below, sequenced in a study of T cells in Graves' hyperthyroidism and ophthalmopathy. It was RNA transcripts that yielded the amplified TCR beta CDR3 regions. The TCR CDR3 first-round RT-PCR relied on the HTBI primer set. MiXCR, applied by TCRdb to the multiplex PCR reads, yields one record per CDR3 protein. The sample includes under 350,000 distinct CDR3 sequences, over 15% of them seen just once. Sequencing used blood. The source of these receptors is a woman aged 60-75 years with Graves' ophthalmopathy.

The chain uses TRBV20-1 and TRBJ2-7; D is possibly TRBD2 (6 bases). The CDR3 sequence is 15 residues long. V was clipped by 0 bases and J by 4 bases, with 16 bases between them. The germline gives CDR1 DFQATT, CDR2 SNEGSKA (reference sequence). CDR3: CSARDIAVPSYEQYF. In DNA, the CDR3 is TGCAGTGCTAGAGATATAGCGGTTCCATCGTACGAGCAGTACTTC.

The chain has TRBV5-1 and TRBJ2-7; possible D gene TRBD1, 5 bases. V was clipped by 2 bases and J by 3 bases, with 24 bases between them. The CDR3 spans 18 residues. Per the germline V gene, CDR1 is SGHRS and CDR2 is YFSETQ. CDR3 protein: CASSFAPAEGAFRYEQYF. The CDR3, as DNA: TGCGCCAGCAGCTTCGCTCCGGCGGAAGGGGCGTTCCGCTACGAGCAGTACTTC.

This clonotype was counted at least ten times. This chain joins TRBV12-3 or TRBV12-4 and TRBJ1-2, with a tentative D call TRBD1 (6 bases). V lost 6 bases to trimming and J lost 8 bases, with 25 bases between them. CDR3 length: 16 residues. This CDR3 reads CASSLAFTGALKGYTF. The DNA of the CDR3 is TGTGCCAGCAGCCTAGCTTTTACGGGGGCCCTAAAGGGCTACACCTTC.

In this sample, this clonotype turned up a few times. This rearrangement joins TRBV18 to TRBJ1-6, with D unresolved. Germline V CDR1 and CDR2: KGHSH, LQKENI. The CDR3 runs 15 residues. The V end lost 6 bases, the J end lost 6 bases, and 15 bases lay between the germline ends. CDR3 residues: CASSGSSMGNSPLHF. The CDR3 coding sequence is TGTGCCAGCTCCGGGTCCTCCATGGGTAATTCACCCCTCCACTTT.

This clonotype came up many times. The rearrangement links TRBV28 to TRBJ2-5; no reliable D call. Germline lookup yields CDR1 MDHEN and CDR2 SYDVKM. V shed 5 bases and J shed 5 bases, with 12 bases lying between them. The CDR3 extends over 13 amino acids. CDR3 protein: CASSPPSWETQYF. The CDR3 DNA is TGTGCCAGCAGTCCCCCGTCCTGGGAGACCCAGTACTTC.

In its sample, this clonotype was seen many times. The chain combines TRBV20-1 with TRBJ1-5; 7 bases align to TRBD1. The CDR3 runs 17 residues. Germline V CDR1 and CDR2: DFQATT, SNEGSKA (reference sequence). J gave up 2 bases and V 3 bases, and 13 bases lay outside the gene matches. Written as DNA, the CDR3 is TGCAGTGCTAGCGAACGACAGGGTACGGGCGGCAATCAGCCCCAGCATTTT. Amino acids: CSASERQGTGGNQPQHF.

This clonotype has just a few counts. The chain joins TRBV30 to TRBJ2-2; D call uncertain. This CDR3 contains 12 residues. CDR1 GTSNPN and CDR2 SVGIG come from the germline V gene (reference sequence). Trimming cost V 4 bases and J 7 bases, with 10 bases left between them. As DNA, the CDR3 is TGTGCCTGGAATAAGATGGGCGGGGAGCTGTTTTTT. Translating it yields CAWNKMGGELFF.

This clonotype was observed many times. This chain uses TRBV5-8 with TRBJ1-5; TRBD1 aligns across 9 bases. V was pared by 4 bases and J by 7 bases, with 6 bases of the junction left unmatched. Germline V gene sequence: CDR1 SGHTS, CDR2 YDEGEE. The CDR3 totals 14 residues. This chain's CDR3 is CASSRGQGWQPQHF. The CDR3 bases are TGTGCCAGCAGCCGCGGACAGGGGTGGCAGCCCCAGCATTTT.

This clonotype was seen ten or more times. The J gene is TRBJ2-5, the V gene TRBV6-1, with 8 bases lining up with TRBD2. After removal of 5 bases from V and 5 bases from J, the junction contained 10 bases not matched to a gene. Germline V gene lookup returns CDR1 MNHNS and CDR2 SASEGT. The CDR3 sequence is 15 residues long. CDR3 DNA sequence: TGTGCCAGCAGTCGACTAGCGACTACTGTGGAGACCCAGTACTTC. Encoded protein: CASSRLATTVETQYF.

Only a few counts were recorded for this clonotype. The genes are TRBV28 and TRBJ1-2; TRBD1 matches 9 bases. V was pared by 5 bases and J by 4 bases, with 11 bases of the junction left unmatched. The germline V gene encodes CDR1 MDHEN and CDR2 SYDVKM. The CDR3 consists of 16 residues. In DNA, the CDR3 is TGTGCCAGCAGTCCGCCATGGGGACAGGGAGGCTATGGCTACACCTTC. It is translated as CASSPPWGQGGYGYTF.

This clonotype occurred a few times. The chain carries TRBV2 and TRBJ1-5; D might be TRBD1 (5 bases). Germline assignment: CDR1 SNHLY and CDR2 FYNNEI. CDR3 length: 12 amino acids. Trimming shortened V by 5 bases and J by 12 bases, and 14 bases separated the two germline ends. CDR3 DNA: TGTGCCAGCAGTAAACAGGCCCTAGACCAGCATTTT. Translation: CASSKQALDQHF.

The table lists this clonotype with many counts. The chain uses TRBV7-3 and TRBJ2-1; 7 nucleotides line up with TRBD2. V lost 1 base and J lost 0; bases outside the gene matches: 9. Germline V lookup: CDR1 SGHTA, CDR2 FQGTGA. The CDR3 covers 18 residues. The CDR3 region has the DNA TGTGCCAGCAGCTTAAATTGGCAGGGAGGGCCCTCCTACAATGAGCAGTTCTTC. Residues: CASSLNWQGGPSYNEQFF. The full variable domain, in which reference TRBV7-3 and TRBJ2-1 provide the parts outside the CDR3, is GAGVSQTPSNKVTEKGKYVELRCDPISGHTALYWYRQSLGQGPEFLIYFQGTGAADDSGLPNDRFFAVRPEGSVSTLKIQRTERGDSAVYLCASSLNWQGGPSYNEQFFGPGTRLTVL.

This clonotype was observed many times. The chain recombines TRBV7-8 with TRBJ2-3; 9 nucleotides line up with TRBD2. Germline assignment: CDR1 SGHVS and CDR2 FQNEAQ. V was clipped by 4 bases and J by 5 bases; unmatched bases: 19. This CDR3 is built from 19 residues. The CDR3 loop is CASSSDSSPGLAIQDTQYF. The DNA for the CDR3 is TGTGCCAGCAGCTCCGACTCCTCCCCGGGACTAGCTATTCAAGATACGCAGTATTTT.

This clonotype appeared many times. The chain links TRBV5-1 to TRBJ1-1; D not certain. The CDR3 has 14 residues. V lost 2 bases and J lost 5, with 13 bases in between. Germline V gene sequence: CDR1 SGHRS, CDR2 YFSETQ. The CDR3 loop is CASSLEGGYTEAFF. For the CDR3, the DNA is TGCGCCAGCAGCTTAGAGGGAGGATATACTGAAGCTTTCTTT.

There are many counts of this clonotype. The chain employs TRBV29-1 and TRBJ1-1, with D hard to call. The CDR3 sequence is 9 residues long. CDR1 is SQVTM and CDR2 is ANQGSEA in the germline V gene. V shed 7 bases and J shed 5 bases, with 5 bases lying between them. DNA for the CDR3: TGCAGCGCGGGTACTGAAGCTTTCTTT. Amino acid sequence: CSAGTEAFF.

This clonotype was counted many times. This rearrangement joins TRBV5-1 to TRBJ2-1; D perhaps matches TRBD2 (6 bases). Germline values: CDR1 SGHRS, CDR2 YFSETQ. The CDR3 loop spans 15 amino acids. Trimming shortened V by 4 bases and J by 7 bases, and 18 bases separated the two germline ends. CDR3 sequence reads: CASSIRGESVNEQFF. The CDR3 DNA reads as TGCGCCAGCAGCATACGCGGGGAAAGTGTAAATGAGCAGTTCTTC.

The rearrangement uses TRBV4-2 and TRBJ2-5; D unclear. Germline CDR1 reads LGHNA; CDR2 reads YNFKEQ. There are 14 residues in the CDR3. The V and J ends lost 4 bases and 5 bases respectively, with 14 bases between them. CDR3 amino acids: CASSPENLGETQYF. CDR3 nucleotides: TGTGCCAGCAGCCCCGAAAACCTCGGTGAGACCCAGTACTTC.

This clonotype has at least ten counts. This rearrangement joins TRBV5-5 to TRBJ1-6, with D perhaps matching TRBD1 (6 bases). The V end was cut by 4 bases, the J end by 6 bases, with 11 bases between. Germline CDR1 reads SGHKS; CDR2 reads YYEKEE (reference sequence). The CDR3 length is 14 residues. The CDR3 DNA reads as TGTGCCAGCAGCCCAGGGGTTGTTAATTCACCCCTCCACTTT. Protein sequence: CASSPGVVNSPLHF.

This clonotype was seen a few times. The chain combines TRBV5-1 with TRBJ1-4; D uncertain. The CDR3 runs to 14 residues. Per the germline V gene, CDR1 is SGHRS and CDR2 is YFSETQ. V was cut by 1 base and J by 5 bases, with 9 bases left in between. The DNA of the CDR3 is TGCGCCAGCAGCTTGAGTAGGGCGAATGAAAAACTGTTTTTT. The encoded protein is CASSLSRANEKLFF.

The sample holds many counts of this clonotype. The chain employs TRBV7-2 and TRBJ1-4; unclear D gene. CDR1 is SGHTA, CDR2 FQGNSA, per germline. Trimming took off 8 bases at V and 11 bases at J, with 18 bases between the two ends. The CDR3 contains 13 residues. The CDR3 spells CASPTRRRRKLFF. CDR3 DNA sequence: TGTGCCAGCCCTACTCGGAGGCGACGGAAACTGTTTTTT.

Ten or more counts support this clonotype. The rearrangement links TRBV20-1 to TRBJ2-7; TRBD2 aligns across 9 bases. This CDR3 spans 13 amino acids. Germline CDR1 DFQATT, CDR2 SNEGSKA (reference sequence). V lost 4 bases to trimming and J lost 2 bases; unmatched junction nucleotides: 3. CDR3 amino acids: CSAKRTSAYEQYF. The CDR3 DNA is TGCAGTGCTAAAAGGACTAGCGCCTACGAGCAGTACTTC.